Listed here are 13 T cell receptor beta chains from one sample, sequenced in a study of blood T cell repertoires in COVID-19. The method was immunoSEQ multiplex PCR; TCRdb's version includes in-frame clones alone and lacks a portion of them. The data hold about 130,000 clones, with about nine tenths observed a single time. The sample consisted of PBMCs or T cells enriched from blood (not recorded which). The receptors were gathered from a man aged 45-65 years who had recovered from COVID-19.

The gene calls are TRBV3-1 (or the pseudogene TRBV3-2) and TRBJ2-6; D unresolved. The CDR3 extends over 16 amino acids. V gave up 4 bases and J gave up 3 bases, with 13 bases separating them. Per germline, CDR1 LGHDT and CDR2 YNNKEL (reference sequence). In DNA, the CDR3 is TGTGCCAGCAGCCGATCCCTAGGCGGTGGGGCCAACGTCCTGACTTTC. Its translation: CASSRSLGGGANVLTF.

The chain links TRBV7-2 to TRBJ2-6, with D possibly TRBD2 on 5 matching bases. The CDR3 loop spans 16 amino acids. V lost 5 bases, J lost 0 bases, and 11 bases lay in between. Germline V gene sequence: CDR1 SGHTA, CDR2 FQGNSA. Here the CDR3 DNA reads TGTGCCAGCAGCGAGCGGTCCAGCTCTGGGGCCAACGTCCTGACTTTC. The encoded protein is CASSERSSSGANVLTF. The variable domain in full, with the rest retrieved from reference TRBV7-2 and TRBJ2-6, is GAGVSQSPSNKVTEKGKDVELRCDPISGHTALYWYRQSLGQGLEFLIYFQGNSAPDKSGLPSDRFSAERTGGSVSTLTIQRTQQEDSAVYLCASSERSSSGANVLTFGAGSRLTVL.

The chain is built from TRBV15 and TRBJ2-1; 15 bases align to TRBD2. CDR3 length: 18 residues. Germline CDR1 LNHNV, CDR2 YYDKDF (reference sequence). V dropped 0 bases and J dropped 4; count of bases not matched to a gene: 4. Here the CDR3 reads CATSRDSGTSGGYNEQFF. The DNA of the CDR3 is TGTGCCACCAGCAGAGATTCAGGGACTAGCGGGGGGTACAATGAGCAGTTCTTC. Variable domain in full (rest from reference TRBV15 and TRBJ2-1): DAMVIQNPRYQVTQFGKPVTLSCSQTLNHNVMYWYQQKSSQAPKLLFHYYDKDFNNEADTPDNFQSRRPNTSFCFLDIRSPGLGDTAMYLCATSRDSGTSGGYNEQFFGPGTRLTVL.

This chain joins TRBV18 and TRBJ1-1; TRBD1 matches 8 bases. Trimming cost V 6 bases and J 1 base; bases outside gene matches: 16. The CDR3 loop spans 18 amino acids. CDR1 KGHSH and CDR2 LQKENI come from the germline V gene. The CDR3 is CASSTSWQGAIPNTEAFF. The CDR3, as DNA: TGTGCCAGCTCTACCAGTTGGCAGGGGGCGATACCGAACACTGAAGCTTTCTTT.

The gene calls are TRBV2 and TRBJ1-1; D is ambiguous. V dropped 1 base and J dropped 2 bases, with 11 bases sitting between them. Germline CDR1 SNHLY, CDR2 FYNNEI. The CDR3 is made up of 15 amino acids. Here the CDR3 reads CASSEVAVTNTEAFF. The CDR3 DNA sequence: TGTGCCAGCAGTGAAGTCGCTGTGACAAACACTGAAGCTTTCTTT.

J is TRBJ2-7 and V is TRBV5-1, with 8 bases lining up with TRBD2. Germline values: CDR1 SGHRS, CDR2 YFSETQ. This CDR3 is built from 18 residues. V lost 3 bases, J lost 3 bases, and 17 bases stayed unmatched. The CDR3 coding sequence is TGCGCCAGCAGCTGGGGACTAGGAGTAGGGAGGGGGATCTACGAGCAGTACTTC. As protein: CASSWGLGVGRGIYEQYF.

The chain carries TRBV15 and TRBJ1-5; no reliable D call. This CDR3 has 14 amino acids. With 0 bases removed from V and 2 bases from J, the gap between germline ends came to 5 bases. Germline loops: CDR1 LNHNV, CDR2 YYDKDF (reference sequence). The CDR3 nucleotides read TGTGCCACCAGCAGAGATCAGGGCAATCAGCCCCAGCATTTT. Protein: CATSRDQGNQPQHF.

The chain joins TRBV5-1 to TRBJ2-1; TRBD1 might be the D (5 bases). The CDR3 loop spans 16 amino acids. The V end was cut by 0 bases, the J end by 8 bases, with 18 bases between. Per germline, CDR1 SGHRS and CDR2 YFSETQ. In nucleotides, the CDR3 is TGCGCCAGCAGCTTGGTTGACCAGGGTTTTTTCGATGAGCAGTTCTTC. Amino acid sequence: CASSLVDQGFFDEQFF.

The chain employs TRBV4-3 and TRBJ2-1; TRBD2 matches 7 bases. The V gene's germline CDR1 is LGHNA and CDR2 YSLEER. V shed 1 base and J 8 bases; nucleotides not matched to a gene: 11. This CDR3 has 16 amino acids. This chain's CDR3 is CASSQAIVGGSYEQFF. Here the CDR3 DNA reads TGCGCCAGCAGCCAAGCAATTGTTGGCGGGAGCTATGAGCAGTTCTTC.

The chain recombines TRBV10-3 with TRBJ2-7, with 7 nucleotides matching TRBD2. This CDR3 is built from 14 residues. The junction had 9 bases not matched to a gene; V was cut back by 6 bases and J by 4 bases. Germline-derived CDR1 and CDR2 are ENHRY and SYGVKD. The CDR3, as DNA: TGTGCCATCAGGGCGGGGGAGGCTCTGTACGAGCAGTACTTC. It is translated as CAIRAGEALYEQYF.

J is TRBJ1-5 and V is TRBV19; a weak D match, TRBD1 (5 bases). V lost 6 bases and J 0 bases, leaving 9 bases between the germline ends. The CDR3 is 14 amino acids. Germline lookup yields CDR1 LNHDA and CDR2 SQIVND (reference sequence). The DNA for the CDR3 is TGTGCCAGTAGCAAAGGGGATAGCAATCAGCCCCAGCATTTT. Translation gives CASSKGDSNQPQHF.

This sequence joins TRBV6-5 and TRBJ2-4; no clear D. Per the germline V gene, CDR1 is MNHEY and CDR2 is SVGAGI. This CDR3 has 14 amino acids. Trimming removed 2 bases at V and 0 bases at J, with 5 bases between. The CDR3 loop reads CASSYRLAKNIQYF. CDR3 bases: TGTGCCAGCAGTTACCGGTTAGCCAAAAACATTCAGTACTTC.

CDR3 coding DNA: TGTGCCAGCTGCCGGTCGGGGATCCCCCAAGAGACCCAGTACTTC. Protein sequence: CASCRSGIPQETQYF. The chain links TRBV7-2 to TRBJ2-5; D is perhaps TRBD2 (5 bases). The CDR3 has 15 residues. Germline V gives CDR1 SGHTA, CDR2 FQGNSA. The V gene lost 8 bases and the J gene lost 1 base, with 17 bases spanning the gap. The whole variable domain, remainder taken from reference TRBV7-2 and TRBJ2-5, is GAGVSQSPSNKVTEKGKDVELRCDPISGHTALYWYRQSLGQGLEFLIYFQGNSAPDKSGLPSDRFSAERTGGSVSTLTIQRTQQEDSAVYLCASCRSGIPQETQYFGPGTRLLVL.